These 26 T cell receptor beta chains originate from one sample sequenced in a study of OX40 agonist ivuxolimab in advanced cancers. This table comes from immunoSEQ multiplex PCR, and its TCRdb copy is limited to in-frame clones, with some not included. The table has some 72,000 clones, 92% seen once. This specimen consisted of CD4+ or CD8+ T cells sorted from blood, obtained in a trial of the OX40 agonist ivuxolimab. These receptors came from an adult with an advanced solid tumor such as melanoma, head and neck, liver or kidney cancer.

This chain uses TRBV9 with TRBJ1-2; tentatively, D is TRBD1 (6 bases). The CDR3 loop spans 15 amino acids. CDR1 is SGDLS and CDR2 is YYNGEE in the germline V gene. Trimming shortened V by 0 bases and J by 3 bases, and 12 bases separated the two germline ends. DNA of the CDR3: TGTGCCAGCAGCGTAGATAGGGGGTGGGACTATGGCTACACCTTC. This gives the protein CASSVDRGWDYGYTF.

V gene TRBV25-1 combines with J gene TRBJ2-4; 7 bases map to TRBD2. With 6 bases clipped from V and 1 base from J, the junction kept 9 bases outside the gene matches. CDR1 MGHDK and CDR2 SYGVNS come from the germline V gene. The length of the CDR3 is 16 residues. The CDR3 protein is CASRGGGVLAKNIQYF. CDR3 nucleotide sequence: TGTGCCAGCAGAGGTGGGGGGGTATTGGCCAAAAACATTCAGTACTTC.

The genes are TRBV10-1 and TRBJ2-7; possible D gene TRBD2, 6 bases. V lost 1 base and J lost 0, with 16 bases in between. The CDR3 covers 17 residues. CDR1 and CDR2 (germline): WNHNN, SYGVQD (reference sequence). The CDR3 DNA sequence: TGCGCCAGCAGTGAGTTTCTAGCGAGCCGCGACTCCTACGAGCAGTACTTC. This translates into CASSEFLASRDSYEQYF.

The chain combines TRBV6-6 with TRBJ2-3; D ambiguous. The CDR3 consists of 13 residues. V lost 8 bases to trimming and J lost 1 base, with 10 bases between them. The V gene's germline CDR1 is MNHNY and CDR2 SVGAGI (reference sequence). This chain's CDR3 is CASVLDGTDTQYF. CDR3 coding DNA: TGTGCCAGCGTTCTCGATGGCACAGATACGCAGTATTTT.

The rearrangement links TRBV4-1 to TRBJ1-2; 7 nucleotides line up with TRBD1. Unmatched junction bases numbered 8, after V lost 0 bases and J lost 4 bases. The CDR3 has 16 residues. CDR1 and CDR2 (germline): MGHRA, YSYEKL. CDR3 DNA sequence: TGCGCCAGCAGCCAAGAGGTGAGGGGGCGCCGCTATGGCTACACCTTC. Protein product: CASSQEVRGRRYGYTF.

This sequence joins TRBV5-1 and TRBJ2-5; tentatively, D is TRBD2 (6 bases). The germline V and J ends were trimmed by 3 bases and 1 base, with 16 bases remaining between them. CDR3 length: 16 residues. Germline-derived CDR1 and CDR2 are SGHRS and YFSETQ. The CDR3 here is CASSSGRREAQETQYF. CDR3 bases: TGCGCCAGCAGCTCAGGAAGGCGGGAAGCCCAAGAGACCCAGTACTTC.

This chain connects TRBV7-2 to TRBJ2-3, with D unclear. The germline V and J ends were trimmed by 1 base and 0 bases, with 8 bases remaining between them. Germline values: CDR1 SGHTA, CDR2 FQGNSA. This CDR3 contains 15 residues. The CDR3 DNA reads as TGTGCCAGCAGCTTAGGGCCCGATAGCACAGATACGCAGTATTTT. Its protein is CASSLGPDSTDTQYF.

This clone has only one observation. The genes are TRBV6-1 and TRBJ2-5; D unresolved. The end of the DNA fits TRBJ2-7 better, so the J call may be wrong. Germline V gives CDR1 MNHNS, CDR2 SASEGT. This CDR3 is built from 14 residues. CDR3 sequence reads: CASSEGGNSYEQYF. CDR3 nucleotides: TGTGCCAGCAGTGAAGGTGGTAACTCCTACGAGCAGTACTTC.

A single count supports this clone. This chain connects TRBV7-2 to TRBJ1-3; 8 nucleotides line up with TRBD1. V shed 5 bases, J shed 3 bases, and the junction held 3 bases outside the gene matches. CDR1 and CDR2 from the germline V gene are SGHTA and FQGNSA. The CDR3 contains 14 residues. This CDR3 reads CASSNTGGGNTIYF. The CDR3 coding sequence is TGTGCCAGCAGCAACACAGGGGGTGGAAACACCATATATTTT. Based on the CDR3 plus reference TRBV7-2 and TRBJ1-3, the full variable domain is GAGVSQSPSNKVTEKGKDVELRCDPISGHTALYWYRQSLGQGLEFLIYFQGNSAPDKSGLPSDRFSAERTGGSVSTLTIQRTQQEDSAVYLCASSNTGGGNTIYFGEGSWLTVV.

The J gene is TRBJ2-7, the V gene TRBV7-2, with a weak D call TRBD1 (5 bases). In germline, CDR1 is SGHTA, CDR2 FQGNSA. This CDR3 contains 14 residues. The ends were cut back, 5 bases at V and 3 bases at J, with 14 bases in the middle. The CDR3 nucleotides read TGTGCCAGCAGCGCTGACAGCCACCTCTACGAGCAGTACTTC. Its translation: CASSADSHLYEQYF.

In this sample, this clone turned up once. This chain connects TRBV4-2 to TRBJ2-5; D gene uncertain. V was shortened by 4 bases and J by 0 bases, with 18 bases between the two germline ends. CDR1 is LGHNA, CDR2 YNFKEQ, per germline. The CDR3 runs 17 residues. CDR3 sequence (DNA): TGTGCCAGCAGCCCGCTAGAAAAATACCGGGACCAAGAGACCCAGTACTTC. Its translation: CASSPLEKYRDQETQYF.

The J gene is TRBJ2-7, the V gene TRBV5-4; tentatively, D is TRBD1 (6 bases). Germline loops: CDR1 SGHNT, CDR2 YYREEE (reference sequence). The CDR3 consists of 13 residues. Trimming removed 4 bases from V and 4 bases from J, with 12 bases in between. The CDR3 region is CASSQGQLYEQYF. The CDR3 DNA reads TGTGCCAGCAGCCAAGGACAGTTATACGAGCAGTACTTC.

This clone was detected a few times. The chain links TRBV27 to TRBJ2-2; 13 nucleotides agree with TRBD2. Germline-derived CDR1 and CDR2 are MNHEY and SMNVEV (reference sequence). V shed 6 bases and J 5 bases; nucleotides not matched to a gene: 6. There are 16 residues in the CDR3. The DNA for the CDR3 is TGTGCCAGCAGCCAAACTAGCGGGAGGGAAACCGGGGAGCTGTTTTTT. It codes for CASSQTSGRETGELFF.

The rearrangement uses TRBV19 and TRBJ1-4; no reliable D call. Germline V gene lookup returns CDR1 LNHDA and CDR2 SQIVND (reference sequence). Trimming removed 5 bases from V and 7 bases from J, with 14 bases in between. This CDR3 contains 14 residues. The CDR3 sequence: CASSVRAWSEKLFF. CDR3 sequence (DNA): TGTGCCAGTAGTGTCCGGGCATGGAGTGAAAAACTGTTTTTT.

This sequence joins TRBV7-2 and TRBJ2-7; D is unclear. Looked up from germline, CDR1 is SGHTA and CDR2 is FQGNSA. V was cut by 0 bases and J by 0 bases, with 12 bases left in between. The CDR3 is 16 residues long. The CDR3 reads CASSLALPASSYEQYF. CDR3 in DNA: TGTGCCAGCAGCTTAGCACTCCCAGCGAGCTCCTACGAGCAGTACTTC.

The V and J genes are TRBV19 and TRBJ1-2, with 9 bases matching TRBD1. CDR3 length: 15 residues. Trimming took 4 bases from V and 6 from J; bases not matched to a gene: 9. Germline V CDR1 and CDR2: LNHDA, SQIVND (reference sequence). The CDR3 bases are TGTGCCAGTAGTAGGACAGGGGCCGACGTCCATGGCTACACCTTC. Encoded protein: CASSRTGADVHGYTF.

CDR3 sequence: CASSLNPQVKFF. The CDR3, as DNA: TGTGCCAGCAGCTTAAATCCCCAGGTGAAGTTCTTC. The J gene is TRBJ2-1, the V gene TRBV7-3; no clear D gene. The CDR3 spans 12 residues. CDR1 is SGHTA and CDR2 is FQGTGA in the germline V gene. Trimming removed 1 base from V and 14 bases from J, with 12 bases in between. Based on the CDR3 plus reference TRBV7-3 and TRBJ2-1, the full variable domain is GAGVSQTPSNKVTEKGKYVELRCDPISGHTALYWYRQSLGQGPEFLIYFQGTGAADDSGLPNDRFFAVRPEGSVSTLKIQRTERGDSAVYLCASSLNPQVKFFGPGTRLTVL.

This chain joins TRBV30 and TRBJ2-5; TRBD2 is a possible D gene (5 bases). Trimming left V 7 bases short and J 5 bases short, with 14 bases between. The length of the CDR3 is 12 residues. Germline CDR1 reads GTSNPN; CDR2 reads SVGIG (reference sequence). The chain's CDR3 is CALDAAGETQYF. CDR3 DNA: TGTGCCTTGGACGCCGCGGGCGAGACCCAGTACTTC.

V is TRBV5-4 and J is TRBJ2-1, with D possibly matching TRBD1 (8 bases). The V gene's germline CDR1 is SGHNT and CDR2 YYREEE (reference sequence). The CDR3 loop spans 13 amino acids. V was shortened by 3 bases and J by 7 bases, with 11 bases between the two germline ends. Written as DNA, the CDR3 is TGTGCCAGCAGCTCACAGGGGGGGAATGAGCAGTTCTTC. Its protein is CASSSQGGNEQFF.

The J gene is TRBJ2-7, the V gene TRBV9; tentative D call: TRBD2 (5 bases). The CDR3 extends over 14 amino acids. Trimming removed 2 bases at V and 7 bases at J, with 16 bases between. Germline V gene sequence: CDR1 SGDLS, CDR2 YYNGEE. The CDR3 is CASSVGIREAEQYF. CDR3 coding DNA: TGTGCCAGCAGCGTCGGGATAAGAGAAGCGGAGCAGTACTTC.

This chain connects TRBV11-3 to TRBJ2-7, with D unclear. This CDR3 is built from 16 residues. Germline lookup yields CDR1 SGHNT and CDR2 YENEEA. The V and J ends lost 0 bases and 2 bases respectively, with 14 bases between them. The CDR3 region has the DNA TGTGCCAGCAGCTTAGATGGCCAGATAATTGCCTACGAGCAGTACTTC. The encoded protein is CASSLDGQIIAYEQYF. Using reference TRBV11-3 and TRBJ2-7 for the parts outside the CDR3, the full variable domain is EAGVVQSPRYKIIEKKQPVAFWCNPISGHNTLYWYLQNLGQGPELLIRYENEEAVDDSQLPKDRFSAERLKGVDSTLKIQPAELGDSAVYLCASSLDGQIIAYEQYFGPGTRLTVT.

The chain is built from TRBV21-1 and TRBJ2-7; the table's D call TRBD2 went unverified against the DNA. TRBV21-1 is marked as a pseudogene. The CDR3 is made up of 16 amino acids. In nucleotides, the CDR3 is TGTGCCAGCAGCAAACGTCCGGCTAGCGGGACCTACGAGCAGTACTTC. This encodes CASSKRPASGTYEQYF.

CDR3 DNA sequence: TGTGCCAGCACTCAGTCGGGGTACGGAGGCGCGCAGTACTTC. Its protein product is CASTQSGYGGAQYF. This sequence joins TRBV6-5 and TRBJ2-7; a weak D match, TRBD2 (5 bases). The CDR3 is 14 residues long. V shed 7 bases and J shed 9 bases, with 22 bases lying between them. Germline-derived CDR1 and CDR2 are MNHEY and SVGAGI.

This chain connects TRBV29-1 to TRBJ2-3, with 7 positions matching TRBD1. The V gene's germline CDR1 is SQVTM and CDR2 ANQGSEA. The CDR3 is 13 amino acids. Trimming removed 5 bases from V and 1 base from J; junction bases left unmatched: 3. The CDR3 coding sequence is TGCAGCGTTCCTGGACAGGGCACAGATACGCAGTATTTT. It translates to CSVPGQGTDTQYF.

V is TRBV7-8 and J is TRBJ2-3; D not resolved. Deletions cut 4 bases from V and 7 bases from J, with 6 bases between. Germline loops: CDR1 SGHVS, CDR2 FQNEAQ. The CDR3 loop spans 11 amino acids. CDR3: CASSSYYTQYF. The CDR3 region has the DNA TGTGCCAGCAGCTCCTATTATACGCAGTATTTT.

This clone was detected only once. This chain links TRBV9 with TRBJ2-1, with 11 bases identical to TRBD2. This CDR3 has 17 residues. After removal of 0 bases from V and 7 bases from J, the junction contained 9 bases not matched to a gene. The germline V gene has CDR1 SGDLS and CDR2 YYNGEE. The CDR3 loop reads CASSVERGLAANNEQFF. In DNA, the CDR3 is TGTGCCAGCAGCGTAGAACGGGGACTAGCGGCAAATAATGAGCAGTTCTTC.